This T cell receptor beta chain was identified in a study of CD8+ T cells in alopecia areata. The study's findings and limits: A large proportion of expanded lesional clones were detected persisting in scalp and blood during tofacitinib. Links between baseline CD8+ expansion and response need larger treated cohorts.

On this clone: The target antigen is unknown.

Between the trimmed V and J ends, which lost 4 bases and 5 bases, there was a span of 9 bases. CDR3 size: 13 residues. Germline-derived CDR1 and CDR2 are PRHDT and FYEKMQ (reference sequence). Treatment: oral pan-JAK inhibitor, 5-10 mg twice daily. RNA was extracted and reverse transcribed into cDNA as the sequencing template. Libraries were prepared by immunoSEQ multiplex PCR; TCRdb keeps only in-frame clonotypes and omits some of them. The top ten clones hold around 9.1% of a sample with 150,000 to 200,000 clones, 40% to 55% of them seen once. The clonotype was recovered from a human donor with alopecia areata. Sequenced here: CD8+ T cells sorted from blood, sampled at roughly week 52, from a patient treated with tofacitinib. J is TRBJ2-1 and V is TRBV13; D is unresolved. The CDR3: CASSSRGHNEQFF. For the CDR3, the DNA is TGTGCCAGCAGCTCCCGTGGGCACAATGAGCAGTTCTTC.